This entry features one TCR beta chain sequence. In the same sample, other DNA sequences code for this CDR3. V lost 5 bases, J lost 7 bases, and 5 bases stayed unmatched. This CDR3 has 14 residues. CDR1 and CDR2 (germline): MGHDK, SYGVNS. The sample belongs to a study of cytomegalovirus exposure and HLA in healthy donors. A multiplex PCR was run with 60 Vbeta primers and 13 Jbeta primers. The repertoire was sequenced with immunoSEQ multiplex PCR; TCRdb's copy has only in-frame clones and lacks some. The table lists approximately 92,000 clones, roughly 80% of them singletons. This sequence joins TRBV25-1 and TRBJ1-6; 7 bases are shared with TRBD1. This TCR was recovered from a man aged 45-60 years in good health and CMV-seropositive. What was sequenced was PBMCs. As DNA, the CDR3 is TGTGCCAGCAGTCCAGGGGGTGGCAATTCACCCCTCCACTTT. This sequence encodes CASSPGGGNSPLHF.